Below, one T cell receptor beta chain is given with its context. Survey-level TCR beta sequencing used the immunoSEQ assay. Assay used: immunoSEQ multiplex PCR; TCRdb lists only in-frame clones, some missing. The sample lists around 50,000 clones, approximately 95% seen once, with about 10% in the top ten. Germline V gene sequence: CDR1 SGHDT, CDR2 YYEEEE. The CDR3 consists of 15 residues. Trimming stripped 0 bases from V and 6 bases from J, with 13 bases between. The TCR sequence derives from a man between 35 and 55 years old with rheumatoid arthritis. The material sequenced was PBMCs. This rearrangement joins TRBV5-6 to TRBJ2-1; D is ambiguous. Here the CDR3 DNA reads TGTGCCAGCAGCTTGGAAGGGAACCAAATCAATGAGCAGTTCTTC. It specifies CASSLEGNQINEQFF. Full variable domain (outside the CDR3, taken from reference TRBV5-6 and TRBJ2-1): DAGVTQSPTHLIKTRGQQVTLRCSPKSGHDTVSWYQQALGQGPQFIFQYYEEEERQRGNFPDRFSGHQFPNYSSELNVNALLLGDSALYLCASSLEGNQINEQFFGPGTRLTVL.